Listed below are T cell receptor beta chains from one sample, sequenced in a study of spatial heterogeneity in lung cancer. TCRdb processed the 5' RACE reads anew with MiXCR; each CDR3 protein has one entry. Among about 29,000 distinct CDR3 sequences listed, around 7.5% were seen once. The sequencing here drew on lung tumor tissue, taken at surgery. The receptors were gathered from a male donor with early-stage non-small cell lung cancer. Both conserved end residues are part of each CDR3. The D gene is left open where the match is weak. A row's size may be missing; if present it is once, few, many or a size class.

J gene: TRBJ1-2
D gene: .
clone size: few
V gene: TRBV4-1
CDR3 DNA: TGCGCCAGCAGCCTGAGCGCCGGGACACCCTATGGCTACACCTTC
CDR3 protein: CASSLSAGTPYGYTF

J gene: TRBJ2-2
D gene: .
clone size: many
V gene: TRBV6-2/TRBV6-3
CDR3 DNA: TGTGCCAGCAGTAACGCCTACACCGGGGAGCTGTTTTTT
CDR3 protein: CASSNAYTGELFF

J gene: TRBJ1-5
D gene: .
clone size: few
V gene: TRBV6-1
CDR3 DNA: TGTGCCAGCAGTGAGAAGGGGGATCAGCCCCAGCATTTT
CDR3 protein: CASSEKGDQPQHF

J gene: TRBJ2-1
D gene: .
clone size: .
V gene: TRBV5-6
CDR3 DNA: TGTGCCAGCAGCTTACGATCGAGTGAGCAGTTCTTC
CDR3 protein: CASSLRSSEQFF

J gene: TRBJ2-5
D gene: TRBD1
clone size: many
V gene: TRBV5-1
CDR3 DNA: TGCGCCAGCAGCTCAGGGGGTTACGAGACCCAGTACTTC
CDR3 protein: CASSSGGYETQYF

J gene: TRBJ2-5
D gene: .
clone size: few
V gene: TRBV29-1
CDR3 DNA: TGCAGCGTTGTTCCGCCGTACCAAGAGACCCAGTACTTC
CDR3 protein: CSVVPPYQETQYF

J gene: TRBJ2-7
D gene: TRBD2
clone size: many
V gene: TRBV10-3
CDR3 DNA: TGTGCCATCAGTGGGGCTAGCGGGGGGAGGACCTACGAGCAGTACTTC
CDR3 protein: CAISGASGGRTYEQYF

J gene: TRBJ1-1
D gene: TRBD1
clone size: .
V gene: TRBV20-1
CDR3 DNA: TGCAGTGCTCCGGACAGGGTGAGCACTGAAGCTTTCTTT
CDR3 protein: CSAPDRVSTEAFF

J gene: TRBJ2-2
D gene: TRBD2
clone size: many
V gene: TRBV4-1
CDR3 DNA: TGCGCCAGCAGCCAAGTTCTAGCGGGGGAGCAGAACACCGGGGAGCTGTTTTTT
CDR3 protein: CASSQVLAGEQNTGELFF

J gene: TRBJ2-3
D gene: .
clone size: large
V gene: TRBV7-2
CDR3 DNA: TGTGCCAGCAGCCGATGGGGCGAGAAAACAGATACGCAGTATTTT
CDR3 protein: CASSRWGEKTDTQYF

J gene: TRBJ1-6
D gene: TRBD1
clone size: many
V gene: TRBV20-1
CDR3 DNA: TGCAGTGCAACAGGGGCTCGGCCGTCCCTCCACTTT
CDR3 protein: CSATGARPSLHF

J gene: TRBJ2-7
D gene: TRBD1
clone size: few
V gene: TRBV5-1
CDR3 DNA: TGCGCCAGCAGCGCCGGACAGGGCCCGGTCCTCTCCTACGAGCAGTACTTC
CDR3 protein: CASSAGQGPVLSYEQYF

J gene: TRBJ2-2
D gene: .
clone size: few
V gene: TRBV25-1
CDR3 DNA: TGTGCCAGCAGTGAATCCCCGGGTGGGACGAACACCGGGGAGCTGTTTTTT
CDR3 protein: CASSESPGGTNTGELFF

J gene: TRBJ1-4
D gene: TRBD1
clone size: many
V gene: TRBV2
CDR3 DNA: TGTGCCAGCATCCCCGGGACAGGTGGTGAAAAACTGTTTTTT
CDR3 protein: CASIPGTGGEKLFF

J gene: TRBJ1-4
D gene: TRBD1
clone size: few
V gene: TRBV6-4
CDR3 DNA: TGTGCCAGCGAAAATTCCGGGACAGGGGACCCTCGGGTTAATGAAAAACTGTTTTTT
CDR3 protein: CASENSGTGDPRVNEKLFF

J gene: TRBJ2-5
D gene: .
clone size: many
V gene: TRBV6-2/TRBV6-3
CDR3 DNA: TGTGCCAGCAGACGGGGAAGGGATGAGACCCAGTACTTC
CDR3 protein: CASRRGRDETQYF

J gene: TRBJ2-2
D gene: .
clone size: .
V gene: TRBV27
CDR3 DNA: TGTGCCAGCAGTCCAACGGGCGGGGAGCTGTTTTTT
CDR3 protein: CASSPTGGELFF

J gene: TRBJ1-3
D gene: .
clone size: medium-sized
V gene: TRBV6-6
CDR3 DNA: TGTGCCAGCAGTTACACCACCGGACCGGGAAACACCATATATTTT
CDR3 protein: CASSYTTGPGNTIYF

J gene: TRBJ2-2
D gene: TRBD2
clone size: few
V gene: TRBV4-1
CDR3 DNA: TGCGCCAGCAGCCAAGGGACTAGCGGGGGACTCACCGGGGAGCTGTTTTTT
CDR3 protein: CASSQGTSGGLTGELFF

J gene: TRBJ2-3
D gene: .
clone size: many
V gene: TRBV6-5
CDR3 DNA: TGTGCCAGCAGCACAGAGCATGCGATGGATACGCAGTATTTT
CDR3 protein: CASSTEHAMDTQYF

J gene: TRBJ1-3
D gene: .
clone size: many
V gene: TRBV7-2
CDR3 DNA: TGTGCCAGCAGCTTATCGGGGGCAACTGGAAACACCATATATTTT
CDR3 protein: CASSLSGATGNTIYF

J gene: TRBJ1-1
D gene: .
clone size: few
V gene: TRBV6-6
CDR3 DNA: TGTGCCACCATACAGGGATCCACTGAAGCTTTCTTT
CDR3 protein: CATIQGSTEAFF

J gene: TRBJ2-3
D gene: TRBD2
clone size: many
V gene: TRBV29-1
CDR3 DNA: TGCAGCGCCGAGGGCGGAGGGGCGGGGGCAGATACGCAGTATTTT
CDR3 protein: CSAEGGGAGADTQYF

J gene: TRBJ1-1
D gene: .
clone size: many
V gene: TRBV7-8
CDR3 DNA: TGTGCCAGCAGCTTAGTCGTAAGGAGAAGCGCGGACACTGAAGCTTTCTTT
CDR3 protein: CASSLVVRRSADTEAFF

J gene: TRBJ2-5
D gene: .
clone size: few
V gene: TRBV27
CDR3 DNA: TGTGCCAGCATGACGGGGGCGAGTAGTTGGGAGACCCAGTACTTC
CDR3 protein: CASMTGASSWETQYF

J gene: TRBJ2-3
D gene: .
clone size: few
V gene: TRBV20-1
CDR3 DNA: TGCAGTGCTACTCTAGTATTCACAGATACGCAGTATTTT
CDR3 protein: CSATLVFTDTQYF

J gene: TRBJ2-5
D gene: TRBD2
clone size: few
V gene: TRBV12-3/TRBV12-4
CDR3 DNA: TGTGCCAGCAGCCCTAGAATAGGCGGGGGAGAGACCCAGTACTTC
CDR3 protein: CASSPRIGGGETQYF

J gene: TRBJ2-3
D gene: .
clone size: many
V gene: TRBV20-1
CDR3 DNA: TGCAGTGCCCCTAGGTCCGGCGGGAGCACAGATACGCAGTATTTT
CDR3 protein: CSAPRSGGSTDTQYF

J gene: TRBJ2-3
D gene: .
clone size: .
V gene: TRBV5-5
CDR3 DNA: TGTGCCAGCAGCTCCGGACAGTTTCTCACAGATACGCAGTATTTT
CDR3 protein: CASSSGQFLTDTQYF

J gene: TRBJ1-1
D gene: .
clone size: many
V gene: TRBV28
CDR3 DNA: TGTGCCAGCAGCTCACTGGAGGGAAAAGGGGACACTGAAGCTTTCTTT
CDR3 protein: CASSSLEGKGDTEAFF

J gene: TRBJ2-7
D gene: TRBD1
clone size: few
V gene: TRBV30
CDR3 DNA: TGTGCCTGGACTGACAGGGACTCCTACGAGCAGTACTTC
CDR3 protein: CAWTDRDSYEQYF

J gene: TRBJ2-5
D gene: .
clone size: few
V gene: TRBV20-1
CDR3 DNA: TGCAGTGGGATGGGGGGAACGCAAGAGACCCAGTACTTC
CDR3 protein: CSGMGGTQETQYF

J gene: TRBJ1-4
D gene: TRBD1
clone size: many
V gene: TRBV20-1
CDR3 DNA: TGCAGTGCTAGAGGCTGGAATTACAGGGGGCTGAAAAAACTGTTTTTT
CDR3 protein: CSARGWNYRGLKKLFF

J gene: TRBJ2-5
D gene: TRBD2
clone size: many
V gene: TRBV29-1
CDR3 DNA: TGCAGCGTCCCCCCGCTAGCGGGGGGGAGGGGAGAGACCCAGTACTTC
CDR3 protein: CSVPPLAGGRGETQYF

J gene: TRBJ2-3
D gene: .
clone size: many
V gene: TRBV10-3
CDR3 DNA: TGTGCCATCAGTGAGTCCCTTAGCACAGATACGCAGTATTTT
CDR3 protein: CAISESLSTDTQYF

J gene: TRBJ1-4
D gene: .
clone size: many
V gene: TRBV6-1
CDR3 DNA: TGTGCCAGCAGTGAACCTGACAGTGAAGTGTTTTTT
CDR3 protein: CASSEPDSEVFF

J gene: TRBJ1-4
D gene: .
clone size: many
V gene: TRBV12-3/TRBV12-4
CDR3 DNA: TGTGCCAGCAAGACGACAAGTGCAGTCCTTAATGAAAAACTGTTTTTT
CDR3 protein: CASKTTSAVLNEKLFF

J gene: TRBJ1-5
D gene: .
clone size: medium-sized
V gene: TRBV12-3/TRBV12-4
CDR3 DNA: TGTGCCAGCAATGGACATCTCAATCAGCCCCAGCATTTT
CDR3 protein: CASNGHLNQPQHF

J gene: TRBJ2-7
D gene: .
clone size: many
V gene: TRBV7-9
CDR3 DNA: TGTGCCAGCAGCCTTCGACACCACGAGCAGTACTTC
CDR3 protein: CASSLRHHEQYF

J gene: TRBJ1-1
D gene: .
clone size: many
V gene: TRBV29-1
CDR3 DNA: TGCAGCACTCTGCGCGGGCCGGACACTGAAGCTTTCTTT
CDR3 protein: CSTLRGPDTEAFF

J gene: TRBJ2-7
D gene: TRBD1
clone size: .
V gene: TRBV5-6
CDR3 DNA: TGTGCCAGCAGCAGACAGGGTATCTACGAGCAGTACTTC
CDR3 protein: CASSRQGIYEQYF

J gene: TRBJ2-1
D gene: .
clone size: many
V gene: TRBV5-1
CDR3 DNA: TGCGCCAGCAGCCACGGGACCGCAAATGAGCAGTTCTTC
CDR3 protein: CASSHGTANEQFF

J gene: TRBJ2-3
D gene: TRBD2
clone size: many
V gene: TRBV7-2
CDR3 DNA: TGTGCCAGCAGCTTCCGGGGGAGGGAAGATACGCAGTATTTT
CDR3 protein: CASSFRGREDTQYF

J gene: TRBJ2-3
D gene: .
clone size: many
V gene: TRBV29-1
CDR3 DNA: TGCAGCGACCTACGGGATACCCAAAGCACAGATACGCAGTATTTT
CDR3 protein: CSDLRDTQSTDTQYF

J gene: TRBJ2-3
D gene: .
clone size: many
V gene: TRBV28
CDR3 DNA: TGTGCCAGCAGCAGGACCTTGTCCACAGATACGCAGTATTTT
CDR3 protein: CASSRTLSTDTQYF

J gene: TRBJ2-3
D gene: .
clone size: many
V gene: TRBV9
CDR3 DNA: TGTGCCAGCAGCCCGGGGATTAGCACAGATACGCAGTATTTT
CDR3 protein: CASSPGISTDTQYF